This TCR beta chain was identified in a study of CD8+ T cells in alopecia areata. TCR sequencing used cDNA made by reverse transcription of extracted RNA. The data were produced by immunoSEQ multiplex PCR, yet TCRdb's version contains in-frame clones alone and is incomplete. The data contain about 99,000 clones, around 59% of them seen just once; the ten biggest clones take up around 8.5%. The V end was cut by 2 bases, the J end by 1 base, with 4 bases between. This CDR3 has 13 residues. Germline V gives CDR1 SGHTA, CDR2 FQGTGA. Sequencing was done on a sample of CD4+ T cells sorted from blood. This clonotype was obtained from a human donor in good health. The gene calls are TRBV7-3 and TRBJ2-3; the D is unclear. The CDR3 here is CASSLRRTDTQYF. The CDR3 coding sequence is TGTGCCAGCAGCTTACGCCGCACAGATACGCAGTATTTT.